This paragraph reports one T cell receptor beta chain. V trimming: 6 bases; J trimming: 7 bases; junction bases outside the gene matches: 10. This CDR3 comprises 14 residues. Germline CDR1 is LNHDA and CDR2 is SQIVND (reference sequence). This specimen belongs to a study of Graves' ophthalmopathy and Graves' hyperthyroidism. CDR3 regions of TCR beta were amplified from RNA transcripts. The first-round RT-PCR employed HTBI primers together with the Qiagen OneStep RT-PCR kit. A multiplex PCR was then performed as the second round. TCRdb ran MiXCR on the multiplex PCR reads and lists one entry per CDR3 protein. The sample yields around 1.1 million distinct CDR3 sequences, less than 45% seen once.

This receptor was obtained from an adult man with Graves' hyperthyroidism. The chain combines TRBV19 with TRBJ1-2, with TRBD1 matching 8 bases. Sequencing was carried out using peripheral blood or thyroid tissue (not recorded which). The CDR3 nucleotides read TGTGCCAGTAGCGAGACAGGGGCTTTTGGTGGCTACACCTTC. Translated, it gives CASSETGAFGGYTF.